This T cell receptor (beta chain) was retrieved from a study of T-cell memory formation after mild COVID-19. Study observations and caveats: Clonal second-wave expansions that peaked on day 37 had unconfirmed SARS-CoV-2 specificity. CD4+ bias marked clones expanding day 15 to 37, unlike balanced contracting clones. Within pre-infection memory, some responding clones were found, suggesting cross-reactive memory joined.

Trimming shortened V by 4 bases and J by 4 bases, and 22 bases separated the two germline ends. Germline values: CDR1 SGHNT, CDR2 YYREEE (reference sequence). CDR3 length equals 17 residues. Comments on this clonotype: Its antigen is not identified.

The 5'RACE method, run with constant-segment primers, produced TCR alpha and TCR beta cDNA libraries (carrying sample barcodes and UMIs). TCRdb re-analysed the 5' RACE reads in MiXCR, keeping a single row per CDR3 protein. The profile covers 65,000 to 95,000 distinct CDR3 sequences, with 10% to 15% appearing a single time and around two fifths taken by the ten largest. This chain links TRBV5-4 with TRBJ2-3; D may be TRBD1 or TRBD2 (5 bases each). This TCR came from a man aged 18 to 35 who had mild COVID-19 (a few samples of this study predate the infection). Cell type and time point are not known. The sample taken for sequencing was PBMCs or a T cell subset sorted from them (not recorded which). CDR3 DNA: TGTGCCAGCAGCCTTCCGGGGCACTTCGATTTGGCAGATACGCAGTATTTT. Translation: CASSLPGHFDLADTQYF.